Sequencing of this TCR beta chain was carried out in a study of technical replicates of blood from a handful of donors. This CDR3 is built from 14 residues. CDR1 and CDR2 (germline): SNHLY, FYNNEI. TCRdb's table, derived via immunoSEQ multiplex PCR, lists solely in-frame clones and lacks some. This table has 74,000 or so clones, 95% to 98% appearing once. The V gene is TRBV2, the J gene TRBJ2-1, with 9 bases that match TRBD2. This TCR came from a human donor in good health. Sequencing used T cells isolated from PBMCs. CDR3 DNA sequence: TGTGCTACCGAAGGTAGCGGGAGAGGAAATGAGCAGTTCTTC. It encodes CATEGSGRGNEQFF.